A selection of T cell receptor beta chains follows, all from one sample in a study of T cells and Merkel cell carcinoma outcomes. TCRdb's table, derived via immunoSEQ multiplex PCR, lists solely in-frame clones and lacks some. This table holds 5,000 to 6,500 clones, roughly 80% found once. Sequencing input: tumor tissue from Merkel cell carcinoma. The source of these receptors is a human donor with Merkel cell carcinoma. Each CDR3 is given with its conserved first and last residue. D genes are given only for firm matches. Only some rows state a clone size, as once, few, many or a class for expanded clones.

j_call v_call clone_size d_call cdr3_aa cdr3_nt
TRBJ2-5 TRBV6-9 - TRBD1 CASSYTGGAKETQYF TGTGCCAGCAGTTACACAGGGGGCGCAAAAGAGACCCAGTACTTC
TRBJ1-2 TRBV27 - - CASSPKANYGYTF TGTGCCAGCAGCCCCAAAGCTAACTATGGCTACACCTTC
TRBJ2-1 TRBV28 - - CASSRMTGHEQFF TGTGCCAGCAGCCGAATGACAGGTCATGAGCAGTTCTTC
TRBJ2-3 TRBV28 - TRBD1 CALGTDTDTQYF TGTGCCTTGGGGACAGACACAGATACGCAGTATTTT
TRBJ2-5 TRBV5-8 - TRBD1 CASSSQGANQETQYF TGTGCCAGCAGCTCACAGGGGGCAAACCAAGAGACCCAGTACTTC
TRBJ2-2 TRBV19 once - CASTRTGVGPGELFF TGTGCCAGTACCCGAACCGGTGTCGGTCCCGGGGAGCTGTTTTTT
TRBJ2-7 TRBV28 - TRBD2 CASSKTGTSGRYEQYF TGTGCCAGCAGCAAAACCGGGACTAGCGGGAGATACGAGCAGTACTTC
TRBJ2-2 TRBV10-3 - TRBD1 CAIGRQGNTGELFF TGTGCCATCGGCCGACAGGGGAACACCGGGGAGCTGTTTTTT
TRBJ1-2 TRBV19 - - CASSIRHSYGYTF TGTGCCAGTAGTATTCGCCATTCTTATGGCTACACCTTC
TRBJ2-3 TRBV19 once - CASSAPERGTDTQYF TGTGCCAGTAGTGCGCCGGAGCGGGGCACAGATACGCAGTATTTT
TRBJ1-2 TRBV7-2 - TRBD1 CASSMSGTGVPYGYTF TGTGCCAGCAGCATGAGTGGGACAGGGGTCCCCTATGGCTACACCTTC
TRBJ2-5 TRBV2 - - CASSDEGGSETQYF TGTGCCAGCAGTGACGAGGGGGGGTCAGAGACCCAGTACTTC
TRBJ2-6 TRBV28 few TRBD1 CASSPRTGAPSGANVLTF TGTGCCAGCAGTCCTCGGACAGGGGCTCCCTCTGGGGCCAACGTCCTGACTTTC
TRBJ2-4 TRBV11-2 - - CASSLEMSSNIQYF TGTGCCAGCAGCTTAGAGATGAGCTCAAACATTCAGTACTTC
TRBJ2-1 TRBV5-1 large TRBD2 CASSLDGSGRVYEQFF TGCGCCAGCAGCTTGGACGGTAGCGGGAGGGTCTATGAGCAGTTCTTC
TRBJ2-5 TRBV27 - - CASSFIGQETQYF TGTGCCAGCAGTTTTATTGGGCAAGAGACCCAGTACTTC
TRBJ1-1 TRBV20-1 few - CSARGPTEAFF TGCAGTGCTAGAGGCCCCACTGAAGCTTTCTTT
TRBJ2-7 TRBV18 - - CASSRTEASSYEQYF TGTGCCAGCAGCAGGACAGAAGCTTCCTCCTACGAGCAGTACTTC
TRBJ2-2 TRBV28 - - CASSLWSTLAGTSNTGELFF TGTGCCAGCAGTTTATGGAGTACGTTGGCGGGAACTTCGAACACCGGGGAGCTGTTTTTT
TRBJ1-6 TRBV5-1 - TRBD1 CASSLAFGGTGTNSPLHF TGCGCCAGCAGCTTGGCCTTTGGGGGGACAGGCACCAATTCACCCCTCCACTTT
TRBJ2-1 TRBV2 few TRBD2 CAGSSGSYNEQFF TGTGCCGGGTCTAGCGGCTCCTACAATGAGCAGTTCTTC
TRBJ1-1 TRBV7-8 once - CASSLRVRTRNTEAFF TGTGCCAGCAGCTTAAGGGTAAGGACGCGGAACACTGAAGCTTTCTTT